One and the same sample provided the 3 T cell receptor beta chains below, sequenced in a study of T cell repertoires in cytomegalovirus infection. No cognate antigen is known for these TCRs. TCRdb recomputed calls from the reads with MiXCR, one row per CDR3 protein. The table shows approximately 910,000 distinct CDR3 sequences, with roughly 30% occurring only once. This specimen consisted of cultured CD8+ T cells from PBMCs, obtained from culture after CMV antigen stimulation. These receptors all come from a human donor in good health (CMV status not recorded). Some clones in this sample may be carry-over from other donors' samples.

J is TRBJ2-7 and V is TRBV2; 7 bases are shared with TRBD2. After removal of 10 bases from V and 3 bases from J, the junction contained 9 bases not matched to a gene. The CDR3 sequence is 13 residues long. Germline V gives CDR1 SNHLY, CDR2 FYNNEI. CDR3 in amino acids: CATYRRGSYEQYF. CDR3 DNA sequence: TGTGCCACCTACCGGCGGGGGAGCTACGAGCAGTACTTC.

The chain joins TRBV5-1 to TRBJ2-1; no clear D. V was pared by 1 base and J by 9 bases, with 11 bases between. Germline V gene sequence: CDR1 SGHRS, CDR2 YFSETQ. The CDR3 is 13 amino acids. The CDR3 reads CASSLSRSREQFF. The CDR3 DNA sequence: TGCGCCAGCAGCTTGTCACGGTCTCGTGAGCAGTTCTTC.

This clonotype was seen many times. This sequence joins TRBV7-2 and TRBJ2-1; D is uncertain. CDR3 length: 12 residues. Germline V gene lookup returns CDR1 SGHTA and CDR2 FQGNSA. Deletions cut 5 bases from V and 5 bases from J, with 7 bases between. The CDR3 loop reads CASSNTNNEQFF. For the CDR3, the DNA is TGTGCCAGCAGCAACACTAACAATGAGCAGTTCTTC.